The 23 T cell receptor beta chains below all came from one sample that was sequenced in a study of radiotherapy plus CTLA-4 blockade in lung cancer. Only in-frame clones appear in the TCRdb table, and some are missing; sequencing was by immunoSEQ multiplex PCR. Of 83,000 or so clones listed, 80% to 85% are singletons. The source material was peripheral blood, sampled from a patient treated with radiotherapy plus ipilimumab. These receptor sequences come from a human donor with non-small cell lung cancer who had stable disease on radiotherapy plus ipilimumab.

DNA of the CDR3: TGTGCCAGCAGCCCCCGGATGGCCGGGGAGCTGTTTTTT. Translated, it gives CASSPRMAGELFF. V is TRBV7-3 and J is TRBJ2-2, with D unclear. CDR1 is SGHTA and CDR2 is FQGTGA in the germline V gene. This CDR3 is built from 13 residues. V was trimmed by 5 bases and J by 6 bases, leaving 10 bases between them.

The rearrangement joins TRBV5-1 to TRBJ1-1, with 8 bases aligning to TRBD1. Germline loops: CDR1 SGHRS, CDR2 YFSETQ. V lost 4 bases, J lost 3 bases, and 8 bases stayed unmatched. This CDR3 is 15 amino acids long. The CDR3 nucleotides read TGCGCCAGCAGCCCCCGGACAGGGCTGGACACTGAAGCTTTCTTT. Protein product: CASSPRTGLDTEAFF.

This chain joins TRBV2 and TRBJ2-3; D not resolved. The germline CDR1 and CDR2 sequences are SNHLY and FYNNEI. This CDR3 spans 13 amino acids. The V and J ends lost 11 bases and 3 bases respectively, with 15 bases between them. The CDR3 DNA reads TGTGCCGCCTCCGCGGAGAGGACAGATACGCAGTATTTT. Its translation is CAASAERTDTQYF.

This clone was detected a few times. The rearrangement links TRBV5-6 to TRBJ2-3; 7 bases agree with TRBD2. The J segment lost 2 bases and the V segment lost 2 bases, leaving 14 bases of the junction unmatched. The CDR3 covers 18 residues. In germline, CDR1 is SGHDT, CDR2 YYEEEE. CDR3 coding DNA: TGTGCCAGCAGCTTCGGACTTGGGGCGGGAGTGAACACAGATACGCAGTATTTT. This translates into CASSFGLGAGVNTDTQYF. Complete variable domain (other parts from reference TRBV5-6 and TRBJ2-3): DAGVTQSPTHLIKTRGQQVTLRCSPKSGHDTVSWYQQALGQGPQFIFQYYEEEERQRGNFPDRFSGHQFPNYSSELNVNALLLGDSALYLCASSFGLGAGVNTDTQYFGPGTRLTVL.

V and J are TRBV7-3 and TRBJ1-2; D is unresolved. The CDR3 consists of 14 residues. Germline V gene data show CDR1 as SGHTA and CDR2 as FQGTGA. V lost 0 bases and J 7 bases, leaving 12 bases between the germline ends. The DNA for the CDR3 is TGTGCCAGCAGCTTAACGGCTCCGTTGGGTGGCTACACCTTC. Translated: CASSLTAPLGGYTF.

This clone was observed a few times. The chain is built from TRBV11-3 and TRBJ2-5; D possibly uses TRBD1 or TRBD2 (5 bases each). Trimming took 1 base from V and 4 from J, leaving 7 bases between them. The V gene's germline CDR1 is SGHNT and CDR2 YENEEA. The CDR3 extends over 13 amino acids. CDR3 bases: TGTGCCAGCAGCTTAGCGGGACGAGAGACCCAGTACTTC. Its translation: CASSLAGRETQYF. The entire variable domain, with the rest obtained from reference TRBV11-3 and TRBJ2-5, is as follows: EAGVVQSPRYKIIEKKQPVAFWCNPISGHNTLYWYLQNLGQGPELLIRYENEEAVDDSQLPKDRFSAERLKGVDSTLKIQPAELGDSAVYLCASSLAGRETQYFGPGTRLLVL.

The chain carries TRBV5-1 and TRBJ2-2, with D tentatively TRBD2 (6 bases). The germline V and J ends were trimmed by 0 bases and 4 bases, with 10 bases remaining between them. The CDR3 consists of 15 residues. The germline V gene encodes CDR1 SGHRS and CDR2 YFSETQ. The CDR3 sequence is CASSLAAGSTGELFF. The CDR3 bases are TGCGCCAGCAGCTTGGCGGCGGGGAGCACCGGGGAGCTGTTTTTT.

The chain combines TRBV27 with TRBJ2-1; a possible D gene is TRBD1 (5 bases). Germline V gene lookup returns CDR1 MNHEY and CDR2 SMNVEV (reference sequence). The CDR3 is 15 residues long. Trimming left V 8 bases short and J 8 bases short, with 22 bases between. The DNA of the CDR3 is TGTGCCAGCTCGAGGCGGACATTCGGTGGGGATGAGCAGTTCTTC. It is translated as CASSRRTFGGDEQFF.

This clone was detected once. The CDR3 loop is CAGRGGGIKRSSYEQYF. The CDR3 region has the DNA TGTGCCGGTCGTGGGGGCGGAATCAAACGGAGCTCCTACGAGCAGTACTTC. The rearrangement links TRBV21-1 to TRBJ2-7; the table's D call of TRBD1 was not tested on the DNA. TRBV21-1 is flagged as a pseudogene. The CDR3 is 17 residues long.

This clone was counted a few times. The chain employs TRBV18 and TRBJ2-7; tentatively, D is TRBD2 (5 bases). CDR3 length: 14 residues. Trimming removed 0 bases from V and 0 bases from J, with 6 bases in between. The germline CDR1 and CDR2 sequences are KGHSH and LQKENI. This chain's CDR3 is CASSPPRASYEQYF. The CDR3 DNA is TGTGCCAGCTCACCACCGAGGGCCTCCTACGAGCAGTACTTC.

The chain recombines TRBV6-6 with TRBJ2-3; 12 bases match TRBD2. Germline V gives CDR1 MNHNY, CDR2 SVGAGI (reference sequence). The CDR3 is 16 amino acids. V dropped 4 bases and J dropped 1; count of bases not matched to a gene: 3. The CDR3 region has the DNA TGTGCCAGCAGTTCACGACTAGCGGGAGGCACAGATACGCAGTATTTT. Protein product: CASSSRLAGGTDTQYF.

The J gene is TRBJ2-7, the V gene TRBV5-1; the D gene is possibly TRBD1 (6 bases). In germline, CDR1 is SGHRS, CDR2 YFSETQ. CDR3 length: 15 residues. With 4 bases removed from V and 7 bases from J, the gap between germline ends came to 21 bases. CDR3 in amino acids: CASSQSTGTLEEQYF. The CDR3 DNA is TGCGCCAGCAGCCAGAGTACAGGGACGCTCGAGGAGCAGTACTTC.

The genes are TRBV6-5 and TRBJ2-7, with 7 bases matching TRBD2. The germline V gene has CDR1 MNHEY and CDR2 SVGAGI. The CDR3 has 14 amino acids. After removal of 5 bases from V and 4 bases from J, the junction contained 8 bases not matched to a gene. The CDR3 nucleotides are TGTGCCAGCAGTACCTCGGCTAGCGGTTACGAGCAGTACTTC. Protein sequence: CASSTSASGYEQYF.

This clone was picked up a small number of times. The rearrangement links TRBV6-1 to TRBJ1-1; TRBD1 is a possible D gene (5 bases). This CDR3 region has 13 residues. Trimming shortened V by 7 bases and J by 1 base, and 10 bases separated the two germline ends. Germline V CDR1 and CDR2: MNHNS, SASEGT. The CDR3 nucleotides read TGTGCCAGCATCGGGACGCCGAACACTGAAGCTTTCTTT. Amino acid sequence: CASIGTPNTEAFF.

This clone was counted between two and nine times. The genes are TRBV5-1 and TRBJ2-5, with D perhaps matching TRBD1 (6 bases). Trimming removed 4 bases at V and 1 base at J, with 11 bases between. The CDR3 sequence is 14 residues long. Germline V gene lookup returns CDR1 SGHRS and CDR2 YFSETQ. The CDR3 DNA reads as TGCGCCAGCAGCACCGGGACACTCCAAGAGACCCAGTACTTC. It encodes CASSTGTLQETQYF. Filled out from reference TRBV5-1 and TRBJ2-5, the complete variable domain reads KAGVTQTPRYLIKTRGQQVTLSCSPISGHRSVSWYQQTPGQGLQFLFEYFSETQRNKGNFPGRFSGRQFSNSRSEMNVSTLELGDSALYLCASSTGTLQETQYFGPGTRLLVL.

V gene TRBV2 combines with J gene TRBJ2-2; D unresolved. Germline V lookup: CDR1 SNHLY, CDR2 FYNNEI. The CDR3 loop spans 15 amino acids. CDR3 residues: CGAMGWLTNTGELFF. The CDR3 nucleotides are TGTGGCGCTATGGGTTGGTTAACGAACACCGGGGAGCTGTTTTTT.

The V call is TRBV4-2, the J call TRBJ2-1, with TRBD2 matching 11 bases. Germline-derived CDR1 and CDR2 are LGHNA and YNFKEQ. CDR3 length equals 17 residues. V was pared by 0 bases and J by 0 bases, with 1 base of the junction left unmatched. DNA for the CDR3: TGTGCCAGCAGCCAAGAACTAGCGGGGGTCTCCTACAATGAGCAGTTCTTC. Its protein is CASSQELAGVSYNEQFF.

The rearrangement links TRBV5-1 to TRBJ2-5; no firm D call. Germline CDR1 SGHRS, CDR2 YFSETQ. Trimming cost V 3 bases and J 5 bases, with 11 bases left between them. This CDR3 is built from 13 residues. The CDR3 nucleotides are TGCGCCAGCAGCTCCTCCGGCTCCGAGACCCAGTACTTC. This translates into CASSSSGSETQYF.

The rearrangement links TRBV2 to TRBJ1-5, with unresolved D. Trimming pared 3 bases from V and 0 bases from J, leaving 15 bases between. The CDR3 has 17 residues. The germline V gene encodes CDR1 SNHLY and CDR2 FYNNEI. CDR3 in amino acids: CASSDPLLVNSNQPQHF. CDR3 DNA: TGTGCCAGCAGTGACCCCTTATTAGTAAATAGCAATCAGCCCCAGCATTTT.

The V call is TRBV28, the J call TRBJ2-1, with 8 bases fitting TRBD2. The junction had 7 bases not matched to a gene; V was cut back by 3 bases and J by 6 bases. Per germline, CDR1 MDHEN and CDR2 SYDVKM. CDR3 length equals 15 residues. In DNA, the CDR3 is TGTGCCAGCAGTTTGAGATCAGCGGGAGCCAATGAGCAGTTCTTC. It translates to CASSLRSAGANEQFF.

V usage is TRBV4-1 and J usage is TRBJ2-3, with D tentatively TRBD1 (6 bases). V dropped 2 bases and J dropped 6 bases, with 15 bases sitting between them. The germline V gene encodes CDR1 MGHRA and CDR2 YSYEKL. The CDR3 spans 15 residues. The CDR3, as DNA: TGCGCCAGCAGCCAACTTCCTGGGGGCCCCGATACGCAGTATTTT. Protein product: CASSQLPGGPDTQYF.

This clone has only a few counts. This chain links TRBV2 with TRBJ1-4, with D perhaps matching TRBD1 (5 bases). The germline V gene has CDR1 SNHLY and CDR2 FYNNEI. The ends were cut back, 6 bases at V and 6 bases at J, with 14 bases in the middle. This CDR3 region has 14 residues. Here the CDR3 reads CASRTGTWDEKLFF. In DNA form, the CDR3 reads TGTGCCAGCAGGACCGGGACCTGGGATGAAAAACTGTTTTTT.

This rearrangement joins TRBV7-6 to TRBJ2-2; TRBD2 aligns across 7 bases. The length of the CDR3 is 15 residues. J gave up 6 bases and V 1 base, and 5 bases lay outside the gene matches. Germline-derived CDR1 and CDR2 are SGHVS and FNYEAQ. The CDR3 coding sequence is TGTGCCAGCAGCTTAGGCGTAGCGGGCCCCGGGGAGCTGTTTTTT. It is translated as CASSLGVAGPGELFF.